This T cell receptor beta chain was identified in a study of blood T cells in healthy people across ages. The CDR3 length is 13 residues. The V end was cut by 3 bases, the J end by 8 bases, with 10 bases between. Germline CDR1 and CDR2: SGHDN and FVKESK. Primers used in a second PCR of roughly 7 to 11 cycles were a sample-barcoded 5' primer and a J-beta primer mix. TCRdb recomputed calls from the 5' RACE reads with MiXCR, one row per CDR3 protein. The sample has 1.8 million or so distinct CDR3 sequences, approximately 39% seen once. Each sample yielded at least 5 micrograms of PBMC total RNA. This TCR was sampled from a human donor in good health. Material: blood. The chain uses TRBV14 and TRBJ1-4; D ambiguous. Here the CDR3 DNA reads TGTGCCAGCAGCCAGGAGAGGAGCGAAAAACTGTTTTTT. Translating it yields CASSQERSEKLFF.